By sample share, the clone carrying this T cell receptor (beta chain) is large. No antigen is known for it. Assay used: immunoSEQ multiplex PCR; TCRdb lists only in-frame clones, some missing. The profile shows thousands of clones, about 94% of them singletons. This specimen belongs to a study of regulatory and conventional T cells in RAG deficiency. Study observations and caveats: Other subsets showed around 10-fold reductions, but Treg unique TCR beta sequences fell roughly 100-fold in these patients. Patient subsets had shorter CDR3s; Omenn Treg-Tconv overlap exceeded 85%.

Per the germline V gene, CDR1 is SGHRS and CDR2 is YFSETQ. V lost 2 bases, J lost 6 bases, and 14 bases lay in between. This CDR3 spans 14 amino acids. The sorted regulatory T cells were CD4+, CD25-high and CD127-low, with genomic DNA sequenced. This sample was shared with a second study, whose subject was regulatory T cells. From that report: Amplification used 52 TRBV primers and 13 TRBJ primers. Regulatory T cells showed the strongest V-J pair restriction and V/J gene skewing among patient repertoires.

Sequences were obtained from CD127- CD25+ CD4+ Tregs sorted from blood. This TCR was sampled from a human donor in good health. The chain carries TRBV5-1 and TRBJ1-1; no firm D call. The CDR3 DNA reads as TGCGCCAGCAGCTTCGGAGACTCAAGCCCTGAAGCTTTCTTT. Encoded protein: CASSFGDSSPEAFF.